This T cell receptor (beta chain) was documented in a study of blood T cell repertoires in COVID-19. Germline V lookup: CDR1 SQVTM, CDR2 ANQGSEA. This CDR3 comprises 13 residues. With 7 bases clipped from V and 4 bases from J, the junction kept 4 bases outside the gene matches. Some clones are missing from TCRdb's copy, which holds only in-frame ones; the method was immunoSEQ multiplex PCR. Of about 190,000 clones in the sample, around nine tenths were seen once. What was sequenced was peripheral blood. The receptor was derived from a man in his forties with acute or convalescent COVID-19. The chain is built from TRBV29-1 and TRBJ2-3; 11 bases fit TRBD2. Here the CDR3 reads CSGTSGGPDTQYF. CDR3 bases: TGCAGCGGCACTAGCGGGGGTCCAGATACGCAGTATTTT.